Sequencing of this T cell receptor (beta chain) was carried out in a study of molecular identifiers for immune sequencing clone quantification. The study's findings and limits: Jurkat TCR RNA from one cell was spiked into around 1 million naive cells, and it was reportedly detectable there.

As previously described, bulk TCR libraries were made using listed TCR primers. TCRdb re-called the PCR reads through MiXCR, storing one row per CDR3 protein. The table has hundreds of thousands of distinct CDR3 sequences, about 25% seen once. This clonotype was detected a few times. Its antigen remains unidentified. Sequencing libraries of naive CD8 cells derived from roughly 18,000 to 920,000 sorted cells with 10%, 30% or 50% RNA. Naive CD8 T cells, phenotype CD8+CD4-CCR7+CD45RA+, were sorted. Germline loops: CDR1 LGHNA, CDR2 YSLEER. This CDR3 spans 13 amino acids. V was trimmed by 0 bases and J by 8 bases, leaving 8 bases between them.

The source is a human donor in good health. Some libraries in this study had Jurkat cell RNA spiked in. Specimen: naive CD8+ T cells from blood, with Jurkat cell RNA spiked in. Sample subset: FACS-sorted CD8+CD4-CCR7+CD45RA+ naive T cells. The chain employs TRBV4-3 and TRBJ2-1; no clear D gene. This chain's CDR3 is CASSQEGGYEQFF. CDR3 DNA sequence: TGCGCCAGCAGCCAAGAAGGCGGCTATGAGCAGTTCTTC.